Shown below are 21 T cell receptor beta chains from a single sample sequenced in a study of T cells after yellow fever vaccination. TCRdb used MiXCR to reprocess the 5' RACE reads, holding one entry per CDR3 protein. The sample shows over 250,000 distinct CDR3 sequences, roughly 3.9% of them seen only once. The sequencing used PBMCs, collected 5 days after the yellow fever booster vaccination. The source is a man aged 18 to 30 who received the YFV17D yellow fever vaccine.

The V and J genes are TRBV4-3 and TRBJ1-4; D remains ambiguous. The V and J ends lost 0 bases and 4 bases respectively, with 12 bases between them. The CDR3 length is 16 residues. CDR1 LGHNA and CDR2 YSLEER come from the germline V gene. The CDR3 region is CASSQENGGNNEKLFF. The CDR3 nucleotides read TGCGCCAGCAGCCAAGAAAATGGAGGGAATAATGAAAAACTGTTTTTT.

The rearrangement joins TRBV7-2 to TRBJ2-3; D unclear. CDR3 length: 15 amino acids. Trimming left V 2 bases short and J 3 bases short, with 12 bases between. CDR1 and CDR2 (germline): SGHTA, FQGNSA. As DNA, the CDR3 is TGTGCCAGCAGCTTACAATCAGGCGGAACAGATACGCAGTATTTT. This translates into CASSLQSGGTDTQYF.

This clonotype was seen a few times. The V call is TRBV14, the J call TRBJ1-1, with TRBD1 as a possible D gene (5 bases). Germline V CDR1 and CDR2: SGHDN, FVKESK. V was pared by 1 base and J by 13 bases, with 10 bases between. The length of the CDR3 is 11 residues. The CDR3: CASSQGGQGFF. The CDR3 DNA follows: TGTGCCAGCAGCCAAGGGGGTCAGGGTTTCTTT.

The rearrangement uses TRBV5-1 and TRBJ2-2, with D unresolved. Germline-derived CDR1 and CDR2 are SGHRS and YFSETQ. V was shortened by 0 bases and J by 4 bases, with 7 bases between the two germline ends. This CDR3 has 14 amino acids. CDR3 DNA: TGCGCCAGCAGCTTGGCCTCGATCACCGGGGAGCTGTTTTTT. This translates into CASSLASITGELFF.

The chain couples TRBV4-3 to TRBJ2-5, with D tentatively TRBD1 (6 bases). Trimming cost V 4 bases and J 9 bases, with 24 bases left between them. Germline V CDR1 and CDR2: LGHNA, YSLEER. This CDR3 has 16 residues. The CDR3 coding sequence is TGCGCCAGCAGCCTTCGACAGGAATACAAGAGAACCGCCCAGTACTTC. Translation: CASSLRQEYKRTAQYF.

The table lists this clonotype with many counts. V is TRBV6-2 or TRBV6-3 and J is TRBJ2-7, with TRBD1 matching 8 bases. The CDR3 extends over 13 amino acids. CDR1 MNHEY and CDR2 SVGEGT come from the germline V gene. V was pared by 8 bases and J by 6 bases, with 9 bases of the junction left unmatched. CDR3 DNA: TGTGCCAGCCGACAGGGGAACCTCGTCGAGCAGTACTTC. Its protein is CASRQGNLVEQYF.

This clonotype was recorded at least ten times. The chain carries TRBV27 and TRBJ1-1; D is perhaps TRBD1 (6 bases). Germline V gives CDR1 MNHEY, CDR2 SMNVEV (reference sequence). The CDR3 is 14 residues long. The ends were cut back, 3 bases at V and 1 base at J, with 9 bases in the middle. This CDR3 reads CASSLNRANTEAFF. The CDR3 DNA follows: TGTGCCAGCAGTTTGAACAGGGCGAACACTGAAGCTTTCTTT.

The chain employs TRBV20-1 and TRBJ2-2; 7 nucleotides line up with TRBD1. CDR3 length equals 15 residues. Germline values: CDR1 DFQATT, CDR2 SNEGSKA (reference sequence). With V trimmed by 7 bases and J by 0 bases, 8 bases remained unmatched. CDR3 sequence reads: CSVGTAATNTGELFF. DNA of the CDR3: TGCAGTGTGGGGACAGCTGCGACGAACACCGGGGAGCTGTTTTTT.

This clonotype was found a few times. The V gene is TRBV18, the J gene TRBJ1-2; D unclear. The CDR3 runs to 13 residues. Germline values: CDR1 KGHSH, CDR2 LQKENI. Trimming stripped 0 bases from V and 8 bases from J, with 10 bases between. The CDR3 DNA reads TGTGCCAGCTCACCACCGAGGGAATCAGGCTACACCTTC. Amino acid sequence: CASSPPRESGYTF.

The CDR3 reads CASSGQGAQPQHF. CDR3 coding DNA: TGTGCCAGTAGTGGACAGGGGGCCCAGCCCCAGCATTTT. V gene TRBV19 combines with J gene TRBJ1-5, with 11 bases aligning to TRBD1. V lost 5 bases, J lost 7 bases, and 1 base stayed unmatched. The CDR3 runs to 13 residues. Germline V gene lookup returns CDR1 LNHDA and CDR2 SQIVND (reference sequence).

V and J are TRBV29-1 and TRBJ2-1; D gene unclear. Germline CDR1 SQVTM, CDR2 ANQGSEA. The CDR3 length is 14 residues. V lost 5 bases, J lost 6 bases, and 17 bases lay in between. The DNA for the CDR3 is TGCAGCGTTACCTCTCGGCGGATTCGCAATGAGCAGTTCTTC. This codes for CSVTSRRIRNEQFF.

Many counts were recorded for this clonotype. The chain has TRBV5-6 and TRBJ1-5; 8 nucleotides agree with TRBD1. The CDR3 sequence is 15 residues long. The trim removed 1 base at V and 7 bases at J, leaving 7 bases unmatched. The V gene's germline CDR1 is SGHDT and CDR2 YYEEEE. The CDR3 loop reads CASSLLSRGQQPQHF. The CDR3 DNA reads as TGTGCCAGCAGCTTGCTGTCCAGGGGGCAACAGCCCCAGCATTTT.

This clonotype turned up a few times. This rearrangement joins TRBV18 to TRBJ2-7; 8 nucleotides agree with TRBD1. The CDR3 is 15 amino acids. Germline loops: CDR1 KGHSH, CDR2 LQKENI. V lost 2 bases and J lost 1; bases outside the gene matches: 4. The CDR3 sequence is CASSPGTGESYEQYF. The CDR3 region has the DNA TGTGCCAGCTCACCAGGGACAGGCGAATCCTACGAGCAGTACTTC.

Many counts were recorded for this clonotype. The chain uses TRBV5-6 and TRBJ2-1; 11 bases align to TRBD2. This CDR3 is 16 amino acids long. Trimming removed 4 bases from V and 0 bases from J; junction bases left unmatched: 3. Germline CDR1 is SGHDT and CDR2 is YYEEEE. DNA for the CDR3: TGTGCCAGCAGCCTAGGACTAGCGGGCTCCTACAATGAGCAGTTCTTC. Protein sequence: CASSLGLAGSYNEQFF.

CDR3 coding DNA: TGTGCCAGTAGTATAGATCAGAAAAGGCCCGAGGGAGATTTCTTT. Protein product: CASSIDQKRPEGDFF. This chain joins TRBV19 and TRBJ1-1, with D uncertain. From germline, CDR1 is LNHDA and CDR2 SQIVND (reference sequence). The CDR3 has 15 amino acids. Trimming removed 0 bases from V and 13 bases from J, with 21 bases in between.

The chain has TRBV5-6 and TRBJ1-5, with 7 bases fitting TRBD1. Per germline, CDR1 SGHDT and CDR2 YYEEEE. V lost 4 bases, J lost 4 bases, and 5 bases stayed unmatched. The CDR3 covers 14 residues. The CDR3 is CASSLTGKNQPQHF. CDR3 sequence (DNA): TGTGCCAGCAGCCTGACAGGGAAAAATCAGCCCCAGCATTTT.

The DNA for the CDR3 is TGTGCCAGCAGTTATAGAGGCAGGAGGATCAATGAGCAGTTCTTC. Translated: CASSYRGRRINEQFF. The chain employs TRBV6-6 and TRBJ2-1; weak D call: TRBD2 (5 bases). V was trimmed by 3 bases and J by 6 bases, leaving 15 bases between them. Germline CDR1 reads MNHNY; CDR2 reads SVGAGI (reference sequence). This CDR3 comprises 15 residues.

The chain couples TRBV6-2 or TRBV6-3 to TRBJ2-1; 10 positions agree with TRBD2. Trimming cost V 3 bases and J 2 bases; bases outside gene matches: 10. CDR3 size: 18 residues. The V gene's germline CDR1 is MNHEY and CDR2 SVGEGT. The CDR3 DNA sequence: TGTGCCAGCAGTTATAGCTTCCCAGCGGGGGGGACCTACAATGAGCAGTTCTTC. Translating it yields CASSYSFPAGGTYNEQFF.

This clonotype came up many times. The chain has TRBV4-1 and TRBJ2-5; D gene uncertain. Between the trimmed V and J ends, which lost 0 bases and 7 bases, there was a span of 12 bases. Germline assignment: CDR1 MGHRA and CDR2 YSYEKL. The CDR3 extends over 14 amino acids. For the CDR3, the DNA is TGCGCCAGCAGCCAAGATGCCGGAGTGGGGACCCAGTACTTC. Translation gives CASSQDAGVGTQYF.

V usage is TRBV7-9 and J usage is TRBJ2-3; D gene unclear. With 3 bases removed from V and 1 base from J, the gap between germline ends came to 8 bases. The germline V gene encodes CDR1 SEHNR and CDR2 FQNEAQ (reference sequence). This CDR3 contains 14 residues. The CDR3 sequence: CASSFVVGTDTQYF. The CDR3 DNA sequence: TGTGCCAGCAGCTTTGTTGTGGGCACAGATACGCAGTATTTT.

In this sample, this clonotype turned up many times. The chain recombines TRBV4-2 with TRBJ2-1, with unresolved D. CDR1 LGHNA and CDR2 YNFKEQ come from the germline V gene. CDR3 size: 14 residues. Trimming pared 0 bases from V and 4 bases from J, leaving 7 bases between. The CDR3 is CASSQDRVYNEQFF. Written as DNA, the CDR3 is TGTGCCAGCAGCCAAGATAGGGTTTACAATGAGCAGTTCTTC.